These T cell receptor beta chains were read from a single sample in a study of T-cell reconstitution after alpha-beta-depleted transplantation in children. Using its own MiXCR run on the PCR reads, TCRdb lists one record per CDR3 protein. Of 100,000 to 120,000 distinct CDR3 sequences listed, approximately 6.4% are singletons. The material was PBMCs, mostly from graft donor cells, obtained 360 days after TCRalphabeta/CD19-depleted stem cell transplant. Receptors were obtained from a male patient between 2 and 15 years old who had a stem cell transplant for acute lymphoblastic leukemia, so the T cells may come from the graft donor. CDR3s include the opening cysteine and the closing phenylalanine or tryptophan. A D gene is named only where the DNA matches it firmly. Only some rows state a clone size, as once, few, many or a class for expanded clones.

DNA: TGTGCCAGCAGCTTAGAGTTTGTAGGGTACACTGAAGCTTTCTTT; CDR3: CASSLEFVGYTEAFF; D: .; size: many; J: TRBJ1-1; V: TRBV7-2
DNA: TGCGCCAGCACCCAGGAGGGCCTTCGGGATGAGCAGTTCTTC; CDR3: CASTQEGLRDEQFF; D: .; size: .; J: TRBJ2-1; V: TRBV5-1
DNA: TGTGCCAGCAGCTTAGCAGGGGTTACCGGGGAGCTGTTTTTT; CDR3: CASSLAGVTGELFF; D: .; size: many; J: TRBJ2-2; V: TRBV7-9
DNA: TGTGCCAGCAGCCTGGGGGACAGCGCCAAAAACATTCAGTACTTC; CDR3: CASSLGDSAKNIQYF; D: TRBD1; size: many; J: TRBJ2-4; V: TRBV7-9
DNA: TGTGCCAGCAGTGCCGCGGGACAGCTTAGCAATCAGCCCCAGCATTTT; CDR3: CASSAAGQLSNQPQHF; D: TRBD1; size: many; J: TRBJ1-5; V: TRBV12-3/TRBV12-4
DNA: TGTGCCAGCAGATCGACGGGGAACACTGAAGCTTTCTTT; CDR3: CASRSTGNTEAFF; D: .; size: many; J: TRBJ1-1; V: TRBV6-2/TRBV6-3
DNA: TGTGCCAGCAGCCCCCGGGACAGGGTATCCTACGAGCAGTACTTC; CDR3: CASSPRDRVSYEQYF; D: TRBD1; size: many; J: TRBJ2-7; V: TRBV7-9
DNA: TGTGCCAGCAGTGGCCCCGGGACAGGGTACAATGAGCAGTTCTTC; CDR3: CASSGPGTGYNEQFF; D: TRBD1; size: many; J: TRBJ2-1; V: TRBV6-1
DNA: TGTGCCAGCAGCTTAACTGGACCTTTAGATGAGCAGTTCTTC; CDR3: CASSLTGPLDEQFF; D: .; size: many; J: TRBJ2-1; V: TRBV7-6
DNA: TGTGCCTGGGCCCCGACAGGGGCGGGGACCCAGTACTTC; CDR3: CAWAPTGAGTQYF; D: TRBD1; size: .; J: TRBJ2-5; V: TRBV30
DNA: TGCAGTGCTCGGGGGGGCCATCACAATGAGCAGTTCTTC; CDR3: CSARGGHHNEQFF; D: TRBD2; size: many; J: TRBJ2-1; V: TRBV20-1
DNA: TGTGCCACCAGCAGAGAAGGGAGGCGGGAGCGGTATTTT; CDR3: CATSREGRRERYF; D: TRBD2; size: many; J: TRBJ2-3; V: TRBV15
DNA: TGCGCCAGCAGCCAAGATGCGGACAGCTACAATGAGCAGTTCTTC; CDR3: CASSQDADSYNEQFF; D: .; size: .; J: TRBJ2-1; V: TRBV4-3
DNA: TGTGCCAGCAGCTTAAGTGGATGGGGGACCCAGTACTTC; CDR3: CASSLSGWGTQYF; D: .; size: many; J: TRBJ2-5; V: TRBV7-6
DNA: TGTGCCATCAGTGAGGGCGGGAGAGAGTTTCAGTACTTC; CDR3: CAISEGGREFQYF; D: TRBD2; size: many; J: TRBJ2-7; V: TRBV10-3
DNA: TGTGCCAGCAGTTTTGCTAGCGGGTCTTCTCTAGCCAAAAACATTCAGTACTTC; CDR3: CASSFASGSSLAKNIQYF; D: TRBD2; size: .; J: TRBJ2-4; V: TRBV12-3/TRBV12-4
DNA: TGCGCCAGCAGCCCTCACCGGGGAACTAGCACAGATACGCAGTATTTT; CDR3: CASSPHRGTSTDTQYF; D: .; size: .; J: TRBJ2-3; V: TRBV5-1
DNA: TGTGCCATCAGTGAGACCGGGTCCCAAGAGACCCAGTACTTC; CDR3: CAISETGSQETQYF; D: .; size: .; J: TRBJ2-5; V: TRBV10-3
DNA: TGTGCCAGCAGGCTGGGACAGGGGTGGTACGAGCAGTACTTC; CDR3: CASRLGQGWYEQYF; D: TRBD1; size: .; J: TRBJ2-7; V: TRBV28
DNA: TGCGCCAGCAGCCCTGGGGACAGGGAGATATATAGCAATCAGCCCCAGCATTTT; CDR3: CASSPGDREIYSNQPQHF; D: TRBD1; size: .; J: TRBJ1-5; V: TRBV5-1
DNA: TGTGCCAGCAGACAGGACAGGGCCCAGCCCCAGCATTTT; CDR3: CASRQDRAQPQHF; D: TRBD1; size: few; J: TRBJ1-5; V: TRBV2
DNA: TGTGCCAGCAACATAGCCAAAAACATTCAGTACTTC; CDR3: CASNIAKNIQYF; D: .; size: many; J: TRBJ2-4; V: TRBV6-1
DNA: TGTGCCAGCAGCGGCGGCCCGGAAGCTTTCTTT; CDR3: CASSGGPEAFF; D: .; size: many; J: TRBJ1-1; V: TRBV5-6
DNA: TGCAGTGCCCCGAACCGGGACTCAGAAGAGACCCAGTACTTC; CDR3: CSAPNRDSEETQYF; D: .; size: .; J: TRBJ2-5; V: TRBV20-1
DNA: TGTGCCAGCAGTTCCCGGGACAGTAATTACAATGAGCAGTTCTTC; CDR3: CASSSRDSNYNEQFF; D: TRBD1; size: few; J: TRBJ2-1; V: TRBV27
DNA: TGCGCCAGCAGCCAAGATCTTTCGATTCAGCCCCAGCATTTT; CDR3: CASSQDLSIQPQHF; D: .; size: many; J: TRBJ1-5; V: TRBV4-3
DNA: TGTGCCAGCAGCTTGACAGTCATGGGTACTGAAGCTTTCTTT; CDR3: CASSLTVMGTEAFF; D: .; size: many; J: TRBJ1-1; V: TRBV6-2/TRBV6-3
DNA: TGTGCCAGCAGGTTCCGGGACAGTAACAATGAGCAGTTCTTC; CDR3: CASRFRDSNNEQFF; D: TRBD1; size: .; J: TRBJ2-1; V: TRBV9
DNA: TGCGCCAGCAGCTTGGACCGATACAGGGCTAGGGACACTGAAGCTTTCTTT; CDR3: CASSLDRYRARDTEAFF; D: .; size: many; J: TRBJ1-1; V: TRBV5-1
DNA: TGTGCCAGCAGCCAAGGGCTAGCGGAGCTCCAAGAGACCCAGTACTTC; CDR3: CASSQGLAELQETQYF; D: TRBD2; size: many; J: TRBJ2-5; V: TRBV4-2
DNA: TGTGCCAGCAGCTTGGGGCTCGGCGGGAGCACAGATACGCAGTATTTT; CDR3: CASSLGLGGSTDTQYF; D: .; size: many; J: TRBJ2-3; V: TRBV5-6
DNA: TGCAGTGCTGGACAGGTCTATGGCTACACCTTC; CDR3: CSAGQVYGYTF; D: TRBD1; size: few; J: TRBJ1-2; V: TRBV20-1
DNA: TGTGCCAGCAGCTTTATCCTAAAAGACAGGGGCGGCTATGGCTACACCTTC; CDR3: CASSFILKDRGGYGYTF; D: TRBD1; size: few; J: TRBJ1-2; V: TRBV7-9
DNA: TGTGCCAGCAGTAGAAGGACAGGGCCTGCAGAGACCCAGTACTTC; CDR3: CASSRRTGPAETQYF; D: TRBD1; size: few; J: TRBJ2-5; V: TRBV27
DNA: TGTGCCAGCAGCTTAGGAGGGGCAGAGGGCTACACCTTC; CDR3: CASSLGGAEGYTF; D: .; size: many; J: TRBJ1-2; V: TRBV7-9
DNA: TGTGCCATCCCCTATAGCGGGAGATACGACGAGCAGTACTTC; CDR3: CAIPYSGRYDEQYF; D: TRBD2; size: .; J: TRBJ2-7; V: TRBV2
DNA: TGCGCCAGCAGTGAAGCGGTCTCCTACGAGCAGTACTTC; CDR3: CASSEAVSYEQYF; D: .; size: many; J: TRBJ2-7; V: TRBV2
DNA: TGTGCCACCAGTGATGGGCTAAACTCCTACGAGCAGTACTTC; CDR3: CATSDGLNSYEQYF; D: .; size: many; J: TRBJ2-7; V: TRBV24-1
DNA: TGTGCCAGCAGCCAAGGAGGCTCCTTACAAGAGACCCAGTACTTC; CDR3: CASSQGGSLQETQYF; D: .; size: many; J: TRBJ2-5; V: TRBV3-1
DNA: TGTGCCAGCAGGGATCGCACTGAAGCTTTCTTT; CDR3: CASRDRTEAFF; D: .; size: .; J: TRBJ1-1; V: TRBV6-2/TRBV6-3
DNA: TGTGCCAGCAGTTACTCCAGCGGGAGAAGCTCCTACAATGAGCAGTTCTTC; CDR3: CASSYSSGRSSYNEQFF; D: TRBD2; size: once; J: TRBJ2-1; V: TRBV6-5
DNA: TGTGCCAGCAGCCAAGGAGGTCCTCGAGGGGCAGATACGCAGTATTTT; CDR3: CASSQGGPRGADTQYF; D: .; size: .; J: TRBJ2-3; V: TRBV4-2
DNA: TGCAGCGTTGACCTAAGGGGAGGCGAGCAGTACTTC; CDR3: CSVDLRGGEQYF; D: .; size: many; J: TRBJ2-7; V: TRBV29-1
DNA: TGTGCCAGCAGCTTAGCGCCGGGACTACAGGATCGAGAGACCCAGTACTTC; CDR3: CASSLAPGLQDRETQYF; D: TRBD2; size: few; J: TRBJ2-5; V: TRBV7-9
DNA: TGTGCCAGCAGTTACTCTCGGGGGGATGGGGCCAACGTCCTGACTTTC; CDR3: CASSYSRGDGANVLTF; D: TRBD2; size: few; J: TRBJ2-6; V: TRBV6-5
DNA: TGTGCCAGCACCTCAGAGGTAGCGGTTGTCTACGAGCAGTACTTC; CDR3: CASTSEVAVVYEQYF; D: .; size: many; J: TRBJ2-7; V: TRBV7-9
DNA: TGTGCCAGTACAGGGGTCTACAATGAGCAGTTCTTC; CDR3: CASTGVYNEQFF; D: TRBD1; size: many; J: TRBJ2-1; V: TRBV2
DNA: TGTGCCAGCAGCTTCGCAGGGGGCGCAGACACTGAAGCTTTCTTT; CDR3: CASSFAGGADTEAFF; D: TRBD1; size: few; J: TRBJ1-1; V: TRBV7-9
DNA: TGTGCCAGCAGCCTAGATAGCGGGGGGAGAGATACGCAGTATTTT; CDR3: CASSLDSGGRDTQYF; D: TRBD2; size: many; J: TRBJ2-3; V: TRBV7-2
DNA: TGTGCCACCAGTGATTTGCCCCAAGGGGCCGGGGAGCTGTTTTTT; CDR3: CATSDLPQGAGELFF; D: .; size: many; J: TRBJ2-2; V: TRBV24-1